These T cell receptor beta chains were read from a single sample in a study of T-cell memory formation after mild COVID-19. A single record per CDR3 protein comes from TCRdb applying MiXCR to the 5' RACE reads. Here the sample spans about 470,000 distinct CDR3 sequences, more than 20% being singletons. The sample taken for sequencing was PBMCs or a T cell subset sorted from them (not recorded which). The receptors come from an adult woman who had mild COVID-19 (a few samples of this study predate the infection). Cell type and time point are not known. CDR3s include the opening cysteine and the closing phenylalanine or tryptophan. A D gene is named only where the DNA matches it firmly. Some rows have no size entry. The others give once, few or many, or a class for an expanded clone.

j_call,v_call,clone_size,d_call,cdr3_aa,cdr3_nt
TRBJ1-4,TRBV4-1,few,.,CASSQVLRGKLFF,TGCGCCAGCAGCCAAGTTCTGAGGGGAAAACTGTTTTTT
TRBJ2-3,TRBV5-1,few,TRBD2,CASSLAARLAGGTAW,TGCGCCAGCAGCTTGGCCGCTAGGCTAGCGGGAGGAACAGCGTGG
TRBJ1-6,TRBV11-2,.,.,CASSSMAAPLHF,TGTGCCAGCAGCTCCATGGCGGCGCCCCTCCACTTT
TRBJ1-3,TRBV30,.,.,CAWMGGQLSSGNTIYF,TGTGCCTGGATGGGCGGACAGCTGTCCTCTGGAAACACCATATATTTT
TRBJ1-2,TRBV5-6,.,.,CASSFSLGDGYTF,TGTGCCAGCAGCTTTTCCCTCGGGGATGGCTACACCTTC
TRBJ2-7,TRBV5-1,.,TRBD2,CASSGTSGGFYEQYF,TGCGCCAGCAGCGGGACTAGCGGGGGGTTCTACGAGCAGTACTTC
TRBJ2-1,TRBV6-2/TRBV6-3,.,TRBD2,CASSYSKFSGSRNEQFF,TGTGCCAGCAGTTACTCGAAATTCAGCGGGAGTCGCAATGAGCAGTTCTTC
TRBJ1-1,TRBV14,.,.,CASSQDVRAAFF,TGTGCCAGCAGCCAAGATGTCAGGGCGGCTTTCTTT
TRBJ2-1,TRBV11-3,few,TRBD2,CASSLGGGRLFF,TGTGCCAGCAGCTTAGGGGGAGGGCGATTGTTCTTC
TRBJ2-2,TRBV7-3,few,TRBD1,CASGTGVNTGELFF,TGTGCCAGCGGGACAGGGGTGAACACCGGGGAGCTGTTTTTT
TRBJ2-7,TRBV6-1,.,TRBD1,CASSLRTGAYEQYF,TGTGCCAGCAGTCTTCGGACAGGGGCCTACGAGCAGTACTTC
TRBJ2-5,TRBV29-1,.,.,CSAAPWAKKETQYF,TGCAGCGCGGCGCCCTGGGCTAAAAAAGAGACCCAGTACTTC
TRBJ1-3,TRBV5-1,few,.,CASSSHTGTGNTIYF,TGCGCCAGCAGCTCCCACACAGGGACTGGAAACACCATATATTTT
TRBJ1-3,TRBV20-1,few,.,CSARPTGLHYSGNTIYF,TGCAGTGCTAGACCGACAGGACTCCACTACTCTGGAAACACCATATATTTT
TRBJ1-2,TRBV6-5,.,.,CASSSRDGYSNGYTF,TGTGCCAGCAGTTCCAGGGACGGTTATTCGAATGGCTACACCTTC
TRBJ2-3,TRBV7-6,.,.,CASSLGAKGDTQYF,TGTGCCAGCAGCTTAGGGGCTAAGGGAGATACGCAGTATTTT
TRBJ2-1,TRBV19,.,TRBD1,CASSRGQTTYNEQFF,TGTGCCAGTAGTAGGGGACAGACGACCTACAATGAGCAGTTCTTC
TRBJ1-1,TRBV3-1,.,.,CASSQAQENTEAFF,TGTGCCAGCAGCCAAGCACAGGAGAACACTGAAGCTTTCTTT
TRBJ1-5,TRBV7-3,few,.,CASSSGGLNQPQHF,TGTGCCAGCAGCTCCGGAGGTTTGAATCAGCCCCAGCATTTT
TRBJ1-1,TRBV27,.,.,CASSLDSVTEAFF,TGTGCCAGCAGTTTAGACAGTGTCACTGAAGCTTTCTTT
TRBJ2-1,TRBV7-6,many,TRBD2,CASSLGGRADNEQFF,TGTGCCAGCAGCTTAGGCGGGAGGGCCGACAATGAGCAGTTCTTC
TRBJ2-2,TRBV4-2,.,TRBD2,CASSQGLAGPTGELFF,TGTGCCAGCAGCCAAGGACTAGCGGGTCCCACCGGGGAGCTGTTTTTT
TRBJ2-7,TRBV12-3/TRBV12-4,.,.,CASNLQGDSYEQYF,TGTGCCAGCAACCTACAGGGAGATTCCTACGAGCAGTACTTC
TRBJ2-3,TRBV20-1,few,.,CSARSGPSTDTQYF,TGCAGTGCTAGATCGGGGCCTAGCACAGATACGCAGTATTTT
TRBJ1-2,TRBV24-1,.,.,CATSDPWTRGGANYGYTF,TGTGCCACCAGTGATCCTTGGACTCGCGGCGGAGCTAACTATGGCTACACCTTC
TRBJ2-5,TRBV7-8,.,.,CASRPRGGKETQYF,TGTGCCAGCAGGCCTAGGGGGGGCAAAGAGACCCAGTACTTC
TRBJ2-1,TRBV20-1,few,TRBD2,CSAAPLAGGSYNEQFF,TGCAGTGCTGCTCCGCTAGCGGGAGGTTCCTACAATGAGCAGTTCTTC
TRBJ2-3,TRBV29-1,.,TRBD2,CSVSGRMTDTQYF,TGCAGCGTAAGCGGGAGGATGACAGATACGCAGTATTTT
TRBJ1-2,TRBV12-3/TRBV12-4,few,.,CASSFSGDEVNYGYTF,TGTGCCAGCAGTTTTTCCGGTGATGAAGTTAACTATGGCTACACCTTC
TRBJ1-2,TRBV30,.,.,CAWSTGPDYTF,TGTGCCTGGAGTACAGGGCCGGACTACACCTTC
TRBJ2-1,TRBV4-1,.,TRBD2,CASSQEETSGIDEQFF,TGCGCCAGCAGCCAAGAAGAAACTAGCGGGATCGATGAGCAGTTCTTC
TRBJ2-2,TRBV12-3/TRBV12-4,few,TRBD1,CASKRDRVSGELFF,TGTGCCAGCAAACGGGACAGGGTATCCGGGGAGCTGTTTTTT
TRBJ2-7,TRBV5-4,.,TRBD1,CASSVSWGQDYEQYF,TGTGCCAGCAGCGTAAGTTGGGGACAGGACTACGAGCAGTACTTC
TRBJ2-2,TRBV4-1,.,TRBD1,CASSSTGGGNTGELFF,TGCGCCAGCAGCTCGACAGGGGGCGGGAACACCGGGGAGCTGTTTTTT
TRBJ1-2,TRBV2,.,.,CASSDLTPTVNYGYTF,TGTGCCAGCAGTGATCTCACCCCGACGGTTAACTATGGCTACACCTTC
TRBJ2-2,TRBV27,.,TRBD2,CASSPSGRNTGELFF,TGTGCCAGCAGTCCTAGCGGGAGGAACACCGGGGAGCTGTTTTTT
TRBJ2-1,TRBV18,few,.,CASTRENNEQFF,TGTGCCAGTACACGGGAGAACAATGAGCAGTTCTTC
TRBJ2-5,TRBV6-5,few,TRBD2,CASSYRQPSGGPGETQYF,TGTGCCAGCAGTTACCGCCAACCCAGCGGGGGGCCGGGGGAGACCCAGTACTTC
TRBJ1-3,TRBV12-3/TRBV12-4,few,.,CASRNAGENTIYF,TGTGCCAGCCGAAACGCAGGGGAAAACACCATATATTTT
TRBJ1-3,TRBV9,few,.,CASSSGEGNTIYF,TGTGCCAGCAGCTCAGGGGAAGGAAACACCATATATTTT
TRBJ2-5,TRBV15,few,TRBD2,CATSLAGGEETQYF,TGTGCCACCTCCTTAGCGGGGGGGGAAGAGACCCAGTACTTC
TRBJ1-1,TRBV6-1,few,.,CASSEAWLGTEAFF,TGTGCCAGCAGTGAAGCGTGGCTTGGCACTGAAGCTTTCTTT
TRBJ2-7,TRBV7-3,.,TRBD2,CASSPIAGSREQYF,TGTGCCAGCAGCCCAATAGCGGGAAGTAGGGAGCAGTACTTC
TRBJ1-1,TRBV15,few,.,CATSREGTGITLNTEAFF,TGTGCCACCAGCAGAGAGGGTACAGGGATCACGCTAAACACTGAAGCTTTCTTT